This is a list of T cell receptor beta chains from one sample in a study of blood T cell repertoires in COVID-19. Sequencing was performed with immunoSEQ multiplex PCR; in TCRdb, only in-frame clones are kept and a portion is missing. The sample includes roughly 38,000 clones, about 74% seen only once; the top ten take 2%. The sample taken for sequencing was peripheral blood. The source of these receptors is a man in his 60s with active COVID-19. The CDR3 runs from the conserved cysteine through the conserved F or W. D genes are given only for firm matches. Some rows mark clone size as missing; the rest say once, few, many or name a class of expanded clone.

V	J	D	size	CDR3	DNA
TRBV18	TRBJ2-3	TRBD2	few	CASSLGLAGITDTQYF	TGTGCCAGCTCACTCGGACTAGCGGGGATCACAGATACGCAGTATTTT
TRBV7-2	TRBJ2-1	NA	NA	CASSLERNSYNEQFF	TGTGCCAGCAGCTTAGAGCGGAACTCCTACAATGAGCAGTTCTTC
TRBV3-1/TRBV3-2	TRBJ2-7	NA	NA	CASSQAFAETPSYEQYF	TGTGCCAGCAGCCAAGCTTTCGCAGAGACTCCGTCCTACGAGCAGTACTTC
TRBV3-1/TRBV3-2	TRBJ2-7	NA	NA	CASSQGQGGSYEQYF	TGTGCCAGCAGCCAAGGGCAGGGTGGCTCCTACGAGCAGTACTTC
TRBV28	TRBJ1-2	NA	once	CASSYRGPNYGYTF	TGTGCCAGCAGTTACCGAGGGCCCAACTATGGCTACACCTTC
TRBV4-2	TRBJ2-1	NA	NA	CASSQALLSSYRGLGNEQFF	TGTGCCAGCAGCCAAGCACTCCTATCATCTTACCGGGGACTCGGGAATGAGCAGTTCTTC
TRBV29-1	TRBJ2-5	NA	NA	CSVNRWLGGQETQYF	TGCAGCGTTAACAGGTGGCTTGGAGGGCAAGAGACCCAGTACTTC
TRBV6-5	TRBJ2-2	NA	NA	CASSYSGGGELFF	TGTGCCAGCAGTTACTCAGGGGGCGGGGAGCTGTTTTTT
TRBV3-1/TRBV3-2	TRBJ2-4	NA	NA	CASSPIPGAKNIQYF	TGTGCCAGCAGCCCGATCCCCGGAGCCAAAAACATTCAGTACTTC
TRBV28	TRBJ2-2	NA	NA	CASSTTVTGELFF	TGTGCCAGCAGCACTACTGTCACCGGGGAGCTGTTTTTT
TRBV6-2/TRBV6-3	TRBJ2-3	NA	NA	CASSIGDWGTDTQYF	TGTGCCAGCAGTATTGGAGACTGGGGCACAGATACGCAGTATTTT
TRBV19	TRBJ1-1	NA	NA	CASSMGQGNTEAFF	TGTGCCAGTAGTATGGGGCAGGGGAACACTGAAGCTTTCTTT
TRBV5-1	TRBJ1-1	NA	NA	CASSPGQMNTEAFF	TGCGCCAGCAGCCCAGGACAGATGAACACTGAAGCTTTCTTT
TRBV2	TRBJ1-1	NA	NA	CASASTRNTEAFF	TGTGCCAGCGCCTCCACACGGAACACTGAAGCTTTCTTT
TRBV4-3	TRBJ2-2	NA	NA	CASSRAEFTGELFF	TGCGCCAGCAGCCGGGCAGAGTTTACCGGGGAGCTGTTTTTT
TRBV5-4	TRBJ1-2	NA	NA	CASSLLQGQGYGYTF	TGTGCCAGCAGCTTGTTACAGGGACAAGGCTATGGCTACACCTTC
TRBV6-5	TRBJ2-1	TRBD1	NA	CASTEGGLHNEQFF	TGTGCCAGCACGGAAGGGGGCTTACACAATGAGCAGTTCTTC
TRBV19	TRBJ2-7	TRBD2	NA	CATRLAGEATYEQYF	TGTGCCACCAGACTAGCGGGAGAGGCTACCTACGAGCAGTACTTC
TRBV30	TRBJ2-7	NA	NA	CAWTSQGSRRYEQYF	TGTGCCTGGACGTCTCAGGGGTCCAGGAGGTACGAGCAGTACTTC
TRBV6-6	TRBJ2-1	TRBD2	NA	CASSRKGLAGAINEQFF	TGTGCCAGCAGTCGTAAAGGTCTAGCGGGTGCTATCAATGAGCAGTTCTTC